Detailed here is one T cell receptor (beta chain). This may arise from a read error, as a much more abundant clone is one base away. Each CDR3 protein is one row after TCRdb ran MiXCR on the RT-PCR reads. The repertoire holds about 680,000 distinct CDR3 sequences, with around 14% as singletons. In germline, CDR1 is SGHDT, CDR2 YYEEEE. V was cut by 4 bases and J by 4 bases, with 18 bases left in between. This CDR3 region has 16 residues. V and J are TRBV5-6 and TRBJ1-5, with D possibly matching TRBD1 (5 bases). This sequence originates from a female donor in good health, serving as a healthy control. Sequencing input: memory CD4+ T cells from blood. In DNA, the CDR3 is TGTGCCAGCAGCCGCAGGGTGTGGCTAGGAAATCAGCCCCAGCATTTT. It translates to CASSRRVWLGNQPQHF. The entire variable domain, with the rest obtained from reference TRBV5-6 and TRBJ1-5, is as follows: DAGVTQSPTHLIKTRGQQVTLRCSPKSGHDTVSWYQQALGQGPQFIFQYYEEEERQRGNFPDRFSGHQFPNYSSELNVNALLLGDSALYLCASSRRVWLGNQPQHFGDGTRLSIL.